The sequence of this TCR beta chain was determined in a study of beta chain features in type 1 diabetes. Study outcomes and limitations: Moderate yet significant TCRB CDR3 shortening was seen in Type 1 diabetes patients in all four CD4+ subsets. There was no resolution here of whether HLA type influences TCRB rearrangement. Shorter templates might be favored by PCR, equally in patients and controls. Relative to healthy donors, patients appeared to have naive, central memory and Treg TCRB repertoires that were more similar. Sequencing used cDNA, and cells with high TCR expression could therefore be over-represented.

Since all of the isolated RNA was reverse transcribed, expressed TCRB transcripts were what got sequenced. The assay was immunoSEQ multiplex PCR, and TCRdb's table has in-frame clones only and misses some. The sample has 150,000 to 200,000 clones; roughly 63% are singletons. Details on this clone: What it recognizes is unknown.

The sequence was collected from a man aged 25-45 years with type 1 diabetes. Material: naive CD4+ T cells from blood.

The CDR3 bases are TGTGCCAGCAGCTTACACAGGGGCCGTGCTAGCACAGATACGCAGTATTTT. Its protein is CASSLHRGRASTDTQYF. The genes are TRBV7-2 and TRBJ2-3, with 7 bases matching TRBD1. This CDR3 is 17 amino acids long. The junction had 8 bases not matched to a gene; V was cut back by 2 bases and J by 0 bases. Germline V gene data show CDR1 as SGHTA and CDR2 as FQGNSA.